This T cell receptor beta chain originates from a study of shared clonotypes between healthy human individuals. Study outcomes and limitations: Clonotypes not shared had lower generation probabilities than those common to all four donors. The naive CD4 repertoires of a few donors were compared, and approximately 4.7% of clonotypes were shared.

This clone was seen once. Its antigen is not known. Here immunoSEQ multiplex PCR was the method, and the copy in TCRdb shows in-frame clones only, minus some. The sample yields some 2.1 million clones, about 95% seen once. Germline V CDR1 and CDR2: SGHRS, YFSETQ. V was cut by 4 bases and J by 5 bases, with 15 bases left in between. The CDR3 consists of 14 residues. The clonotype was recovered from a man between 18 and 35 years old in good health. The source material was naive CD4+ T cells sorted from blood. Subset indicated: CD45RA+ positively selected. The rearrangement uses TRBV5-1 and TRBJ2-5; weak D call: TRBD2 (7 bases). The CDR3 region is CASSAGAVSETQYF. CDR3 bases: TGCGCCAGCAGCGCGGGGGCGGTTTCGGAGACCCAGTACTTC.